A selection of T cell receptor beta chains follows, all from one sample in a study of cytomegalovirus exposure and HLA in healthy donors. Profiled with immunoSEQ multiplex PCR; TCRdb holds only in-frame clones, not every one. The table records over 100,000 clones, 79% of them present only once. Sequenced: PBMCs. These receptors were collected from a woman aged 18-35 years in good health and CMV-seropositive. Each CDR3 is given without its conserved first and last residue. A row's size may be missing; if present it is once, few, many or a size class.

abundance: -; j_gene: TRBJ2-7; v_gene: TRBV29-1; CDR3aa: SVDKQGGSYEQY
abundance: -; j_gene: TRBJ1-1; v_gene: TRBV5-1; CDR3aa: ASSLGGEGTEAF
abundance: -; j_gene: TRBJ2-5; v_gene: TRBV7-2; CDR3aa: ASRPGTAETQY
abundance: -; j_gene: TRBJ2-7; v_gene: TRBV14; CDR3aa: ASSPWTGGGDEQY
abundance: -; j_gene: TRBJ1-1; v_gene: TRBV7-3; CDR3aa: ASSRDSNTEAF
abundance: -; j_gene: TRBJ2-2; v_gene: TRBV9; CDR3aa: ASSAGGSGELF
abundance: -; j_gene: TRBJ1-2; v_gene: TRBV7-6; CDR3aa: ASSLGTRPAGYGYT
abundance: few; j_gene: TRBJ2-1; v_gene: TRBV30; CDR3aa: AWSLTSRNEQF
abundance: few; j_gene: TRBJ2-7; v_gene: TRBV6-1; CDR3aa: ASSERGQGNYEQY
abundance: -; j_gene: TRBJ1-3; v_gene: TRBV5-4; CDR3aa: ASSLGGGNTIY
abundance: -; j_gene: TRBJ1-2; v_gene: TRBV28; CDR3aa: ASSFGVSGYT
abundance: -; j_gene: TRBJ2-3; v_gene: TRBV27; CDR3aa: ASSLFSGRPDTQY
abundance: -; j_gene: TRBJ2-5; v_gene: TRBV27; CDR3aa: ASSRTSGRQETQY
abundance: -; j_gene: TRBJ1-2; v_gene: TRBV19; CDR3aa: ASRWAGVSYGYT
abundance: -; j_gene: TRBJ2-1; v_gene: TRBV10-2; CDR3aa: ASSEVWGDNEQF
abundance: -; j_gene: TRBJ2-2; v_gene: TRBV28; CDR3aa: ASIPRDFNTGELF
abundance: few; j_gene: TRBJ1-2; v_gene: TRBV6-1; CDR3aa: ASSLQAPYGYT
abundance: few; j_gene: TRBJ1-1; v_gene: TRBV5-1; CDR3aa: ASRTTGNTEAF
abundance: -; j_gene: TRBJ1-4; v_gene: TRBV2; CDR3aa: ASSGHPNEKLF
abundance: -; j_gene: TRBJ2-3; v_gene: TRBV19; CDR3aa: ASQPASGRVGDTQY
abundance: once; j_gene: TRBJ2-5; v_gene: TRBV18; CDR3aa: ASSPRGETQY
abundance: -; j_gene: TRBJ2-1; v_gene: TRBV27; CDR3aa: ASSLSPSSGLPYNEQF
abundance: once; j_gene: -; v_gene: TRBV27; CDR3aa: ASSPTGPDEQY
abundance: few; j_gene: TRBJ2-3; v_gene: TRBV4-1; CDR3aa: ASSHSTDTQY
abundance: -; j_gene: TRBJ2-7; v_gene: TRBV18; CDR3aa: ASSPTGGRYEQY
abundance: -; j_gene: TRBJ2-1; v_gene: TRBV4-1; CDR3aa: ASSQTNEQF
abundance: few; j_gene: TRBJ2-2; v_gene: TRBV5-1; CDR3aa: ASSLLAGGVTGELF
abundance: -; j_gene: TRBJ1-1; v_gene: TRBV10-3; CDR3aa: ATSRAEWTEAF
abundance: -; j_gene: TRBJ1-5; v_gene: TRBV7-3; CDR3aa: ASSLIQGQPQH
abundance: -; j_gene: TRBJ2-7; v_gene: TRBV6-1; CDR3aa: ASSIDYYEQY
abundance: -; j_gene: TRBJ2-7; v_gene: TRBV10-1; CDR3aa: ASSESENEQY
abundance: -; j_gene: TRBJ2-7; v_gene: TRBV7-9; CDR3aa: ASSPLLAGAYEQY
abundance: -; j_gene: TRBJ1-3; v_gene: TRBV11-2; CDR3aa: ASSLGITGNGNTIY
abundance: -; j_gene: TRBJ1-5; v_gene: TRBV28; CDR3aa: ASSFVREVGQPQH
abundance: -; j_gene: TRBJ1-4; v_gene: TRBV5-1; CDR3aa: ASSSSGTLTTNEKLF
abundance: -; j_gene: TRBJ1-2; v_gene: TRBV27; CDR3aa: ASSLTPTGAVYGYT
abundance: -; j_gene: TRBJ2-1; v_gene: TRBV27; CDR3aa: ASSLYLAGYNEQF
abundance: -; j_gene: TRBJ1-3; v_gene: TRBV7-8; CDR3aa: ASSRIEGSGNTIY
abundance: -; j_gene: TRBJ2-7; v_gene: TRBV5-1; CDR3aa: ASSLGTGFGYEQY
abundance: -; j_gene: TRBJ1-6; v_gene: TRBV25-1; CDR3aa: ASSGRGWDSPLH
abundance: -; j_gene: TRBJ1-4; v_gene: TRBV21-1; CDR3aa: ASSKSRDRLGEKLF
abundance: -; j_gene: TRBJ1-1; v_gene: TRBV5-1; CDR3aa: ASSLASVNTEAF
abundance: -; j_gene: TRBJ2-6; v_gene: TRBV4-1; CDR3aa: ASSQDRVLGANVLT
abundance: -; j_gene: TRBJ2-3; v_gene: TRBV18; CDR3aa: ASSLDIAQNTDTQY
abundance: few; j_gene: TRBJ1-4; v_gene: TRBV30; CDR3aa: AWSVGATTNEKLF
abundance: -; j_gene: TRBJ2-7; v_gene: TRBV9; CDR3aa: ASSPRVGTSGYEQY
abundance: -; j_gene: TRBJ1-2; v_gene: TRBV11-2; CDR3aa: ASSADRGGRGYT
abundance: -; j_gene: TRBJ1-5; v_gene: TRBV7-2; CDR3aa: ASSSQWTAHGNQPQH
abundance: -; j_gene: TRBJ1-4; v_gene: TRBV28; CDR3aa: ASSSGISNEKLF
abundance: -; j_gene: TRBJ1-2; v_gene: TRBV5-6; CDR3aa: ASSLLDRANYGYT
abundance: -; j_gene: TRBJ2-7; v_gene: TRBV6-5; CDR3aa: ASSYGTVAENYEQY
abundance: few; j_gene: TRBJ2-7; v_gene: TRBV10-2; CDR3aa: ASSDSYEQY
abundance: once; j_gene: TRBJ2-7; v_gene: TRBV6-1; CDR3aa: ASSEIRDEQY
abundance: -; j_gene: TRBJ1-4; v_gene: TRBV19; CDR3aa: ASTNRGQGGEKLF
abundance: few; j_gene: TRBJ2-5; v_gene: TRBV7-3; CDR3aa: ASSSDRGETQY